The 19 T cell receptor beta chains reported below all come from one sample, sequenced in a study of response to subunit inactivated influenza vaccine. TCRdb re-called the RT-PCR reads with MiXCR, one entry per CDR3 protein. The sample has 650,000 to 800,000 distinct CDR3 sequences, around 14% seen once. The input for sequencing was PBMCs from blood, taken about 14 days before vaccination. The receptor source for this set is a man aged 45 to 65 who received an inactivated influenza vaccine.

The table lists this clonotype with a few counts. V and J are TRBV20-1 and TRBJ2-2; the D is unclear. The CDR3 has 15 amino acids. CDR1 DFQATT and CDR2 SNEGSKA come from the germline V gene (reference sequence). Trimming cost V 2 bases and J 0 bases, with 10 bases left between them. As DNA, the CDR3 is TGCAGTGCTAGAAGCCGGGCGGCGAACACCGGGGAGCTGTTTTTT. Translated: CSARSRAANTGELFF.

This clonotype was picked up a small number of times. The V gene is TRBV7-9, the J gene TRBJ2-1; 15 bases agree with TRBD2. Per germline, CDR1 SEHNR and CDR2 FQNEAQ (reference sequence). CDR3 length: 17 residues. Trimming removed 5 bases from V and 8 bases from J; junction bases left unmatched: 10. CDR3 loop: CASSPLRGLAGGHEQFF. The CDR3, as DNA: TGTGCCAGCAGCCCCTTAAGGGGACTAGCGGGGGGTCATGAGCAGTTCTTC.

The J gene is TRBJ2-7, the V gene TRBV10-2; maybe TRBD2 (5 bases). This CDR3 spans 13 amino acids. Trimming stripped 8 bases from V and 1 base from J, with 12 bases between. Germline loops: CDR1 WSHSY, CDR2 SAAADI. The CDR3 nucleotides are TGCGCCAGCTGCGTAAGGGAGTCCTACGAGCAGTACTTC. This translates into CASCVRESYEQYF.

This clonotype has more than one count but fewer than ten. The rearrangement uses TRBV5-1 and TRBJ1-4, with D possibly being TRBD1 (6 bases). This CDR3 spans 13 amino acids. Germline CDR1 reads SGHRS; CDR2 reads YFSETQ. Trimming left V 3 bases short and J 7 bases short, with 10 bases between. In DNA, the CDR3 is TGCGCCAGCAGCTCAGGGGTCCGTGAAAAACTGTTTTTT. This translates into CASSSGVREKLFF.

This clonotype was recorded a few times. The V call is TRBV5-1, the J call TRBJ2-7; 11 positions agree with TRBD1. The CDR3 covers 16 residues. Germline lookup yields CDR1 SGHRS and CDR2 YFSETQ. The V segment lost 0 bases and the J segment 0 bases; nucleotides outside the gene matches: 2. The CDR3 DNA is TGCGCCAGCAGCTTGGAGGGACAGGGGGTCTCCTACGAGCAGTACTTC. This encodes CASSLEGQGVSYEQYF.

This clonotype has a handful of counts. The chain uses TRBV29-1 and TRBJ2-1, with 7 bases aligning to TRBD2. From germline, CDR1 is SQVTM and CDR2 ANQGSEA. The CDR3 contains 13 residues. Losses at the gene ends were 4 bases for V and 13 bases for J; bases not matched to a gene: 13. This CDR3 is CSVADLFREGQFF. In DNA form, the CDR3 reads TGCAGCGTTGCAGACCTTTTTAGGGAGGGACAGTTCTTC.

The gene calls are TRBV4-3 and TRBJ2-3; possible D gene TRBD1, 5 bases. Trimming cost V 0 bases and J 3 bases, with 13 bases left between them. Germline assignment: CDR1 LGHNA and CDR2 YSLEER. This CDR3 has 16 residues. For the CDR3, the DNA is TGCGCCAGCAGCCAAGATCTGGGCAGGGTGACAGATACGCAGTATTTT. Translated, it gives CASSQDLGRVTDTQYF.

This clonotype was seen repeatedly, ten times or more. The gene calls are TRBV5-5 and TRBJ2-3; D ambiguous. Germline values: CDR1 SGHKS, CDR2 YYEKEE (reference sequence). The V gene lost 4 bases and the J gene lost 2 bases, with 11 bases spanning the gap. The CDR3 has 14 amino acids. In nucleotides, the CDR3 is TGTGCCAGCAGCGCGAGTTGGCCCACAGATACGCAGTATTTT. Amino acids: CASSASWPTDTQYF.

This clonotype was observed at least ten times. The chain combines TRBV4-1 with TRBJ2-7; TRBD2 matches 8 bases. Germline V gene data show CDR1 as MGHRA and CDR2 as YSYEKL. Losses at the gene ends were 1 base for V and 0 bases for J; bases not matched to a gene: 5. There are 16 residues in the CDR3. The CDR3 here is CASSQVSGGPSYEQYF. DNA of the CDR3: TGCGCCAGCAGCCAAGTCAGCGGGGGTCCCTCCTACGAGCAGTACTTC.

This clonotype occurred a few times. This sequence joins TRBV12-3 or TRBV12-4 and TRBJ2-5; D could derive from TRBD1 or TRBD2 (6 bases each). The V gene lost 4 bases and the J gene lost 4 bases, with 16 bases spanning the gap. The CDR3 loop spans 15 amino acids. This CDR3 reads CASSSPGGLGETQYF. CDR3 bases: TGTGCCAGCAGTTCCCCCGGGGGCTTGGGAGAGACCCAGTACTTC.

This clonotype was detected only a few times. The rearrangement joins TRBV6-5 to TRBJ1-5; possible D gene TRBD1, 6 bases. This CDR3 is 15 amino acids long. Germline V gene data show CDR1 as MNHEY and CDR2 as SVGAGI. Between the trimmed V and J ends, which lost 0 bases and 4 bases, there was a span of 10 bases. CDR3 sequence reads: CASSYSIQGNQPQHF. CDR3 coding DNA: TGTGCCAGCAGTTACTCGATACAGGGAAATCAGCCCCAGCATTTT.

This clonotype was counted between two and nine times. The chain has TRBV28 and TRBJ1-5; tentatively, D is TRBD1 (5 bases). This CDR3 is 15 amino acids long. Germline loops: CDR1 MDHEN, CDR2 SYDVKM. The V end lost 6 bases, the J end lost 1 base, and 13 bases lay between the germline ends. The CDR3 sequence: CASSPHRGSNQPQHF. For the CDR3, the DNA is TGTGCCAGCAGCCCCCACCGGGGGAGCAATCAGCCCCAGCATTTT.

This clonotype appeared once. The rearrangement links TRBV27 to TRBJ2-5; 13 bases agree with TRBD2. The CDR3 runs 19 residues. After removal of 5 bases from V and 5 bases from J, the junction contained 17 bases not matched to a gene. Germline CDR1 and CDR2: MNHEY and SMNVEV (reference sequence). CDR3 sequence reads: CASSPKGLAGVVSQETQYF. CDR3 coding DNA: TGTGCCAGCAGTCCGAAAGGACTAGCGGGAGTAGTGAGCCAGGAGACCCAGTACTTC.

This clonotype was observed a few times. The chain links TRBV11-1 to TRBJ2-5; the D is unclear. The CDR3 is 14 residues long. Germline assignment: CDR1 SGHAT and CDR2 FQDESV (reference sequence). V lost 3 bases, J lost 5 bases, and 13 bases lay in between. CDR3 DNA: TGTGCCAGCAGCTTCGACCGAAACGCGGAGACCCAGTACTTC. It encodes CASSFDRNAETQYF. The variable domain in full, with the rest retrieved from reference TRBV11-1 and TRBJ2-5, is EAEVAQSPRYKITEKSQAVAFWCDPISGHATLYWYRQILGQGPELLVQFQDESVVDDSQLPKDRFSAERLKGVDSTLKIQPAELGDSAMYLCASSFDRNAETQYFGPGTRLLVL.

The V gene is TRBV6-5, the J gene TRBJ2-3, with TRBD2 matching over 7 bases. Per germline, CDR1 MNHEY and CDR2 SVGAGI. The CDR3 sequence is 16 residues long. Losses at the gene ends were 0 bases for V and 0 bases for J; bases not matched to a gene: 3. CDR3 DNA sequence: TGTGCCAGCAGTTACTCTAGCGGGCCAAGCACAGATACGCAGTATTTT. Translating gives CASSYSSGPSTDTQYF.

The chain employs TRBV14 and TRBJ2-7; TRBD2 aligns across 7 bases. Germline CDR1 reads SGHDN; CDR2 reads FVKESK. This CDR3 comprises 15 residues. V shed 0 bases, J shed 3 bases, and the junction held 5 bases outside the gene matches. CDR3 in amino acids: CASSQEWGGYYEQYF. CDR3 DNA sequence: TGTGCCAGCAGCCAAGAGTGGGGAGGGTACTACGAGCAGTACTTC.

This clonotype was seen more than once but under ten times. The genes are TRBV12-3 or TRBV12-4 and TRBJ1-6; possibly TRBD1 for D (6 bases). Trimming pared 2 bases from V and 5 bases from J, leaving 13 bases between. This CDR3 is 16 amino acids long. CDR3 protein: CASSLIRGTNNSPLHF. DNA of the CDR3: TGTGCCAGCAGTTTAATCAGGGGCACGAATAATTCACCCCTCCACTTT.

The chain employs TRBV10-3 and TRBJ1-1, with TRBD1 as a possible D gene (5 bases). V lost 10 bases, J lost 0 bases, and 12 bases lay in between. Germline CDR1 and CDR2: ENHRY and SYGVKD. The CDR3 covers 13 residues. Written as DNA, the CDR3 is TGTGCCACCCAGGGACTCTTGAACACTGAAGCTTTCTTT. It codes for CATQGLLNTEAFF.

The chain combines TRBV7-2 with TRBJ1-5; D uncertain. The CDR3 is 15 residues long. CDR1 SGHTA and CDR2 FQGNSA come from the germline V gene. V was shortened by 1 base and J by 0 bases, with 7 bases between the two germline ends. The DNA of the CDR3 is TGTGCCAGCAGCTTAGTGTCAGATAGCAATCAGCCCCAGCATTTT. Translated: CASSLVSDSNQPQHF.